This T cell receptor (beta chain) originates from a study of long-term antiretroviral therapy in people with HIV. immunoSEQ v3.0 was run at survey level. Only in-frame clones appear in the TCRdb table, and some are missing; sequencing was by immunoSEQ multiplex PCR. The repertoire has about 26,000 clones, about 84% of them found once; the top ten carry roughly 9%. The sequencing here drew on unsorted PBMCs, taken around 5 years after starting antiretroviral therapy. This TCR derives from a man aged 35 to 55 with HIV.

The CDR3 here is CASSLGTSGGLWNEQFF. The DNA of the CDR3 is TGTGCCAGCAGCTTAGGGACTAGCGGGGGTCTGTGGAATGAGCAGTTCTTC. The chain links TRBV11-2 to TRBJ2-1, with 13 bases identical to TRBD2. This CDR3 is built from 17 residues. Germline CDR1 SGHAT, CDR2 FQNNGV. V was clipped by 1 base and J by 7 bases; unmatched bases: 7.